This T cell receptor beta chain was recovered during a study of monozygotic twins with inflammatory bowel disease. Concerning this clonotype: Its antigen is undetermined.

Incorporation of UMIs carrying a 6-nucleotide sample barcode was performed by template switching. The authors ran two nested PCRs of about 17 and 10 cycles on TCRalpha and TCRbeta cDNA. TCRdb reprocessed the 5' RACE reads, with one entry per CDR3 protein and no DNA. The sample holds about 43,000 distinct CDR3 sequences. Notes on the study in general: Any single strong signal or clonotype tied to IBD lacked support. IBD patients carried less diverse TCRbeta repertoires (inverse Simpson) than healthy co-twins.

Germline V gene sequence: CDR1 MNHNS, CDR2 SASEGT. The CDR3 extends over 15 amino acids. The origin of this receptor is a human donor with ulcerative colitis or Crohn's disease, or a healthy co-twin of an affected twin (not recorded which). This chain connects TRBV6-1 to TRBJ2-5; TCRdb's D gene call, TRBD2, goes unchecked for lack of DNA. The sequencing sample was made of blood. CDR3 in amino acids: CASSLAGASGETQYF.